These T cell receptor beta chains were read from a single sample in a study of T-cell memory formation after mild COVID-19. TCRdb analysed the 5' RACE reads with MiXCR anew, one entry per CDR3 protein. The table lists almost 550,000 distinct CDR3 sequences, roughly 22% of them singletons. The source material was PBMCs or a T cell subset sorted from them (not recorded which). The receptors come from an adult woman who had mild COVID-19 (a few samples of this study predate the infection). Cell type and time point are not known. CDR3s include the opening cysteine and the closing phenylalanine or tryptophan. A D gene is named only where the DNA matches it firmly. Clone size is shown for a subset of rows, as once, few, many or a class of expanded clone.

d_call	v_call	clone_size	j_call	cdr3_aa	cdr3_nt
-	TRBV29-1	-	TRBJ2-3	CSVEDPIATSTDTQYF	TGCAGCGTTGAAGACCCAATAGCGACGAGCACAGATACGCAGTATTTT
-	TRBV20-1	few	TRBJ2-7	CSARGGASSYEQYF	TGCAGTGCTAGAGGGGGGGCTAGCTCCTACGAGCAGTACTTC
TRBD1	TRBV4-2	-	TRBJ2-3	CASSQDQEDRVPDTQYF	TGTGCCAGCAGCCAAGATCAGGAGGACAGGGTTCCAGATACGCAGTATTTT
-	TRBV6-2/TRBV6-3	-	TRBJ2-1	CAVGWRNEQFF	TGTGCCGTTGGCTGGAGGAATGAGCAGTTCTTC
TRBD2	TRBV4-3	-	TRBJ2-7	CASSQLAGGPNEQYF	TGCGCCAGCAGCCAACTAGCGGGAGGGCCTAACGAGCAGTACTTC
-	TRBV7-9	few	TRBJ1-1	CASSREVPEAFF	TGTGCCAGCAGCCGCGAGGTCCCTGAAGCTTTCTTT
-	TRBV7-8	few	TRBJ2-7	CASSLAAGGTYEQYF	TGTGCCAGCAGCTTAGCGGCAGGGGGGACCTACGAGCAGTACTTC
TRBD1	TRBV12-3/TRBV12-4	few	TRBJ2-1	CASSGQGRPYNEQFF	TGTGCCAGCAGTGGACAGGGGAGGCCCTACAATGAGCAGTTCTTC
-	TRBV9	few	TRBJ2-7	CASSSSGRGRGAYEQYF	TGTGCCAGCTCCTCTTCCGGGCGGGGCAGGGGAGCCTACGAGCAGTACTTC
TRBD2	TRBV12-3/TRBV12-4	few	TRBJ2-7	CASTLTSLAGAYEQYF	TGTGCCAGCACCCTGACTAGCTTGGCGGGGGCCTACGAGCAGTACTTC
TRBD1	TRBV4-3	-	TRBJ2-3	CASSPWPGTEGDTQYF	TGCGCCAGCAGCCCCTGGCCCGGGACAGAGGGGGATACGCAGTATTTT
-	TRBV20-1	-	TRBJ2-7	CSASGAVTYEQYF	TGCAGTGCTTCTGGGGCCGTAACCTACGAGCAGTACTTC
TRBD1	TRBV7-2	once	TRBJ1-3	CASSSRGVVSGNTIYF	TGTGCCAGCAGCTCCAGGGGGGTAGTGTCTGGAAACACCATATATTTT
TRBD2	TRBV11-2	few	TRBJ2-7	CASSARLAGGLTYEQYF	TGTGCCAGCAGCGCCCGACTAGCGGGAGGGCTAACCTACGAGCAGTACTTC
TRBD1	TRBV28	many	TRBJ2-4	CASSSPGQGLGNIQYF	TGTGCCAGCAGTTCCCCGGGACAGGGGTTAGGCAACATTCAGTACTTC
-	TRBV5-1	-	TRBJ2-7	CASSFPHYSYEQYF	TGCGCCAGCAGCTTCCCACACTATTCCTACGAGCAGTACTTC
TRBD2	TRBV18	-	TRBJ2-2	CASSPRLAGVKNTGELFF	TGTGCCAGCTCACCACGTCTAGCGGGGGTTAAGAACACCGGGGAGCTGTTTTTT
TRBD2	TRBV7-6	-	TRBJ2-3	CASSFGLAGDTQYF	TGTGCCAGCAGCTTCGGGCTAGCGGGGGATACGCAGTATTTT
-	TRBV4-1	-	TRBJ1-6	CASSQVQYSLGSPLHF	TGCGCCAGCAGCCAAGTACAGTACAGTCTCGGATCACCCCTCCACTTT
-	TRBV11-2	-	TRBJ1-1	CASSLYTGNTEAFF	TGTGCCAGCAGCTTGTACACAGGGAACACTGAAGCTTTCTTT
TRBD1	TRBV12-5	-	TRBJ2-3	CASGLGQARSTDTQYF	TGTGCTAGTGGTCTCGGACAGGCCCGGTCCACAGATACGCAGTATTTT
-	TRBV6-5	-	TRBJ2-3	CASSYRGPGFTDTQYF	TGTGCCAGCAGTTACCGCGGACCGGGATTCACAGATACGCAGTATTTT
TRBD1	TRBV12-3/TRBV12-4	few	TRBJ1-1	CASSLAPRGPSTEAFF	TGTGCCAGCAGTTTAGCGCCCAGGGGGCCTAGCACTGAAGCTTTCTTT
-	TRBV5-1	-	TRBJ1-1	CASSHKQGVNTEAFF	TGCGCCAGCAGCCACAAACAGGGTGTGAACACTGAAGCTTTCTTT
TRBD1	TRBV29-1	-	TRBJ1-1	CSVEDQGAPNTEAFF	TGCAGCGTTGAAGATCAGGGGGCCCCCAACACTGAAGCTTTCTTT
-	TRBV24-1	few	TRBJ2-7	CATSDRLARAGEQYF	TGTGCCACCAGTGATCGATTGGCCCGTGCGGGGGAGCAGTACTTC
TRBD1	TRBV9	-	TRBJ2-7	CASSVIPGQPSF	TGTGCCAGCAGCGTGATACCGGGACAGCCGTCGTTC
TRBD2	TRBV9	few	TRBJ2-1	CASSVHGRGAYNEQFF	TGTGCCAGCAGCGTCCACGGGCGGGGGGCTTACAATGAGCAGTTCTTC
-	TRBV12-3/TRBV12-4	many	TRBJ2-5	CASSLSAAQETQYF	TGTGCCAGCAGTTTATCGGCTGCCCAAGAGACCCAGTACTTC